The rows below give T cell receptor beta chains drawn from one sample of a study of cytomegalovirus exposure and HLA in healthy donors. TCRdb keeps only in-frame clones here, not all; method: immunoSEQ multiplex PCR. The table records 200,000 or so clones, approximately 87% of them present only once. Material: PBMCs. The receptors shown here come from a human donor in good health. Each CDR3 is given with its conserved first and last residue. Fields, in order: CDR3 length, D gene, J gene, clone size, V gene, CDR3 protein, CDR3 DNA. The D gene is left open where the match is weak. Clone size is given for some rows only: seen once, a few or many times, or a class if the clone is expanded.

cdr3_length: 13; d_call: TRBD1; j_call: TRBJ2-2; clone_size: NA; v_call: TRBV6-1; cdr3_aa: CSGQTGAGGELFF; cdr3_nt: TGTTCGGGGCAGACAGGGGCTGGCGGGGAGCTGTTTTTT
cdr3_length: 17; d_call: TRBD2; j_call: TRBJ2-7; clone_size: NA; v_call: TRBV13; cdr3_aa: CASSYGLAGSLSYEQYF; cdr3_nt: TGTGCCAGCAGCTACGGACTAGCGGGATCCTTATCCTACGAGCAGTACTTC
cdr3_length: 14; d_call: NA; j_call: TRBJ1-2; clone_size: NA; v_call: TRBV4-1; cdr3_aa: CASSQGRQDYGYTF; cdr3_nt: TGCGCCAGCAGCCAAGGGCGACAGGACTATGGCTACACCTTC
cdr3_length: 15; d_call: NA; j_call: TRBJ2-7; clone_size: NA; v_call: TRBV5-1; cdr3_aa: CASSLDGRERNEQYF; cdr3_nt: TGCGCCAGCAGCTTGGACGGGAGAGAAAGGAACGAGCAGTACTTC
cdr3_length: 18; d_call: NA; j_call: TRBJ2-7; clone_size: NA; v_call: TRBV1; cdr3_aa: CTSSQRSLLAGEPYEQYF; cdr3_nt: TGCACCAGCAGCCAACGATCCCTGCTAGCGGGAGAACCCTACGAGCAGTACTTC
cdr3_length: 14; d_call: NA; j_call: TRBJ2-7; clone_size: NA; v_call: TRBV7-2; cdr3_aa: CASSLAAAYYEQYF; cdr3_nt: TGTGCCAGCAGCTTAGCTGCGGCCTACTACGAGCAGTACTTC
cdr3_length: 16; d_call: TRBD2; j_call: TRBJ2-1; clone_size: NA; v_call: TRBV4-1; cdr3_aa: CASRPDLAGASNEQFF; cdr3_nt: TGCGCCAGCAGACCTGATCTAGCGGGAGCTTCTAATGAGCAGTTCTTC
cdr3_length: 15; d_call: TRBD2; j_call: TRBJ2-3; clone_size: NA; v_call: TRBV7-9; cdr3_aa: CASSLQLADTDTQYF; cdr3_nt: TGTGCCAGCAGCTTACAACTAGCGGACACAGATACGCAGTATTTT
cdr3_length: 15; d_call: TRBD1; j_call: TRBJ1-4; clone_size: few; v_call: TRBV4-1; cdr3_aa: CASSQGMGQIEKLFF; cdr3_nt: TGCGCCAGCAGCCAAGGGATGGGACAGATTGAAAAACTGTTTTTT
cdr3_length: 13; d_call: TRBD1; j_call: TRBJ2-1; clone_size: NA; v_call: TRBV27; cdr3_aa: CASSSTGGAGGFF; cdr3_nt: TGTGCCAGCAGTTCGACAGGGGGCGCGGGGGGGTTCTTC
cdr3_length: 14; d_call: TRBD1; j_call: TRBJ1-1; clone_size: few; v_call: TRBV28; cdr3_aa: CASSLDRVNTEAFF; cdr3_nt: TGTGCCAGCAGTTTAGACAGGGTGAACACTGAAGCTTTCTTT
cdr3_length: 14; d_call: NA; j_call: TRBJ2-3; clone_size: NA; v_call: TRBV9; cdr3_aa: CATGPGDNTDTQYF; cdr3_nt: TGTGCCACTGGGCCGGGAGACAACACAGATACGCAGTATTTT
cdr3_length: 15; d_call: NA; j_call: TRBJ2-1; clone_size: NA; v_call: TRBV28; cdr3_aa: CASSLAGFIYNEQFF; cdr3_nt: TGTGCCAGCAGTTTGGCGGGCTTTATCTACAATGAGCAGTTCTTC
cdr3_length: 15; d_call: TRBD1; j_call: TRBJ1-5; clone_size: NA; v_call: TRBV7-6; cdr3_aa: CASSVGTGRNQPQHF; cdr3_nt: TGTGCCAGCAGCGTAGGGACAGGGCGCAATCAGCCCCAGCATTTT
cdr3_length: 14; d_call: NA; j_call: TRBJ2-2; clone_size: NA; v_call: TRBV7-9; cdr3_aa: CASSLAANTGELFF; cdr3_nt: TGTGCCAGCAGCTTGGCAGCGAACACCGGGGAGCTGTTTTTT
cdr3_length: 15; d_call: TRBD2; j_call: TRBJ2-7; clone_size: NA; v_call: TRBV15; cdr3_aa: CATSRDWAGVVEQYF; cdr3_nt: TGTGCCACCAGCAGAGACTGGGCGGGAGTTGTCGAGCAGTACTTC
cdr3_length: 13; d_call: NA; j_call: TRBJ1-2; clone_size: NA; v_call: TRBV5-1; cdr3_aa: CASSLEGDYGYTF; cdr3_nt: TGCGCCAGCAGCTTGGAGGGGGACTATGGCTACACCTTC
cdr3_length: 16; d_call: TRBD1; j_call: TRBJ1-1; clone_size: NA; v_call: TRBV28; cdr3_aa: CASSSPGQGRGAEAFF; cdr3_nt: TGTGCCAGCAGCTCCCCGGGACAGGGTCGAGGGGCTGAAGCTTTCTTT
cdr3_length: 14; d_call: NA; j_call: TRBJ1-2; clone_size: NA; v_call: TRBV2; cdr3_aa: CASSGVGTTDGYTF; cdr3_nt: TGTGCCAGCAGTGGGGTGGGCACAACAGATGGCTACACCTTC
cdr3_length: 14; d_call: TRBD1; j_call: TRBJ2-7; clone_size: NA; v_call: TRBV29-1; cdr3_aa: CSAPFGDRGGEQYF; cdr3_nt: TGCAGCGCCCCGTTTGGGGACAGGGGAGGCGAGCAGTACTTC
cdr3_length: 16; d_call: NA; j_call: TRBJ1-1; clone_size: NA; v_call: TRBV5-4; cdr3_aa: CASSPSGVRGNTEAFF; cdr3_nt: TGTGCCAGCAGCCCCTCTGGAGTAAGGGGGAACACTGAAGCTTTCTTT
cdr3_length: 15; d_call: TRBD1; j_call: TRBJ1-4; clone_size: NA; v_call: TRBV28; cdr3_aa: CASTGRGEANEKLFF; cdr3_nt: TGTGCCAGCACCGGCAGGGGGGAAGCTAATGAAAAACTGTTTTTT
cdr3_length: 14; d_call: NA; j_call: TRBJ2-5; clone_size: NA; v_call: TRBV27; cdr3_aa: CASSSYTSRETQYF; cdr3_nt: TGTGCCAGCAGTTCGTACACTAGTCGGGAGACCCAGTACTTC
cdr3_length: 14; d_call: TRBD2; j_call: TRBJ2-7; clone_size: few; v_call: TRBV6-6; cdr3_aa: CASSYGGGLYEQYF; cdr3_nt: TGTGCCAGCAGTTATGGGGGGGGACTCTACGAGCAGTACTTC
cdr3_length: 15; d_call: NA; j_call: TRBJ2-3; clone_size: NA; v_call: TRBV29-1; cdr3_aa: CSVETGLVQADTQYF; cdr3_nt: TGCAGCGTTGAAACAGGGTTGGTCCAGGCAGATACGCAGTATTTT
cdr3_length: 14; d_call: NA; j_call: TRBJ2-7; clone_size: NA; v_call: TRBV19; cdr3_aa: CASSIVASTYEQYF; cdr3_nt: TGTGCCAGTAGTATCGTGGCTTCCACCTACGAGCAGTACTTC
cdr3_length: 17; d_call: TRBD1; j_call: TRBJ1-3; clone_size: NA; v_call: TRBV4-1; cdr3_aa: CASSQKPTGVVGNTIYF; cdr3_nt: TGCGCCAGCAGCCAAAAGCCGACAGGGGTCGTCGGAAACACCATATATTTT
cdr3_length: 15; d_call: NA; j_call: TRBJ1-3; clone_size: NA; v_call: TRBV28; cdr3_aa: CASSSDSRSGNTIYF; cdr3_nt: TGTGCCAGCAGTTCGGACAGTCGCTCTGGAAACACCATATATTTT
cdr3_length: 15; d_call: NA; j_call: TRBJ2-5; clone_size: once; v_call: TRBV10-1; cdr3_aa: CASSESSWSLDTQYF; cdr3_nt: TGCGCCAGCAGTGAGTCATCGTGGTCATTAGATACCCAGTACTTC
cdr3_length: 12; d_call: NA; j_call: TRBJ2-7; clone_size: once; v_call: TRBV5-4; cdr3_aa: CASSFDTYEQYF; cdr3_nt: TGTGCCAGCAGCTTCGACACCTACGAGCAGTACTTC
cdr3_length: 12; d_call: NA; j_call: TRBJ2-4; clone_size: NA; v_call: TRBV29-1; cdr3_aa: CSVDRRVNIQYF; cdr3_nt: TGCAGCGTTGATAGGAGGGTTAACATTCAGTACTTC
cdr3_length: 15; d_call: NA; j_call: TRBJ1-5; clone_size: NA; v_call: TRBV28; cdr3_aa: CASAQPGGGNQPQHF; cdr3_nt: TGTGCCAGCGCCCAACCGGGGGGAGGGAATCAGCCCCAGCATTTT
cdr3_length: 16; d_call: NA; j_call: TRBJ1-4; clone_size: NA; v_call: TRBV14; cdr3_aa: CASSHVWGRGREKLFF; cdr3_nt: TGTGCCAGCAGCCATGTCTGGGGCAGGGGCCGGGAAAAACTGTTTTTT
cdr3_length: 15; d_call: NA; j_call: TRBJ2-7; clone_size: NA; v_call: TRBV5-1; cdr3_aa: CASSQTGPPSYEQYF; cdr3_nt: TGCGCCAGCAGCCAAACAGGGCCCCCCTCCTACGAGCAGTACTTC
cdr3_length: 13; d_call: TRBD1; j_call: TRBJ1-1; clone_size: NA; v_call: TRBV29-1; cdr3_aa: CSGRQGMSTEAFF; cdr3_nt: TGCAGCGGAAGACAGGGGATGAGCACTGAAGCTTTCTTT
cdr3_length: 16; d_call: TRBD2; j_call: TRBJ2-7; clone_size: once; v_call: TRBV5-4; cdr3_aa: CASSLMLAGVRDEQYF; cdr3_nt: TGTGCCAGCAGCTTGATGCTAGCGGGAGTTAGGGACGAGCAGTACTTC
cdr3_length: 16; d_call: NA; j_call: TRBJ2-2; clone_size: NA; v_call: TRBV6-5; cdr3_aa: CASSYSGGSNTGELFF; cdr3_nt: TGTGCCAGCAGTTACTCTGGCGGTTCCAACACCGGGGAGCTGTTTTTT
cdr3_length: 17; d_call: TRBD1; j_call: TRBJ2-6; clone_size: NA; v_call: TRBV2; cdr3_aa: CASSGGTGASGANVLTF; cdr3_nt: TGTGCCAGCAGCGGAGGGACAGGAGCTTCTGGGGCCAACGTCCTGACTTTC
cdr3_length: 16; d_call: NA; j_call: TRBJ2-3; clone_size: NA; v_call: TRBV27; cdr3_aa: CASTTTGFAATDTQYF; cdr3_nt: TGTGCCAGCACTACAACAGGTTTTGCTGCCACAGATACGCAGTATTTT
cdr3_length: 16; d_call: TRBD2; j_call: TRBJ2-3; clone_size: NA; v_call: TRBV13; cdr3_aa: CASSFRRLAGGDTQYF; cdr3_nt: TGTGCCAGCAGCTTTCGTCGACTAGCGGGAGGGGATACGCAGTATTTT
cdr3_length: 15; d_call: TRBD2; j_call: TRBJ2-1; clone_size: NA; v_call: TRBV7-9; cdr3_aa: CASTKRSSGIDEQFF; cdr3_nt: TGTGCCAGCACCAAGAGGTCTAGCGGGATCGATGAGCAGTTCTTC
cdr3_length: 13; d_call: TRBD1; j_call: TRBJ1-1; clone_size: NA; v_call: TRBV29-1; cdr3_aa: CSVERTGHTEAFF; cdr3_nt: TGCAGCGTTGAGAGGACAGGGCACACTGAAGCTTTCTTT
cdr3_length: 17; d_call: TRBD1; j_call: TRBJ2-7; clone_size: NA; v_call: TRBV5-5; cdr3_aa: CASSLASGTVPHYEQYF; cdr3_nt: TGTGCCAGCAGCTTGGCCTCCGGGACAGTCCCTCACTACGAGCAGTACTTC
cdr3_length: 16; d_call: TRBD1; j_call: TRBJ2-7; clone_size: NA; v_call: TRBV2; cdr3_aa: CASSERGQGGNYEQYF; cdr3_nt: TGTGCCAGCAGCGAACGCGGACAGGGGGGGAACTACGAGCAGTACTTC
cdr3_length: 15; d_call: TRBD1; j_call: TRBJ2-5; clone_size: NA; v_call: TRBV18; cdr3_aa: CASSPPGTAQETQYF; cdr3_nt: TGTGCCAGCTCACCACCGGGGACAGCTCAAGAGACCCAGTACTTC
cdr3_length: 15; d_call: TRBD1; j_call: TRBJ2-5; clone_size: NA; v_call: TRBV7-9; cdr3_aa: CASSLGGTVQETQYF; cdr3_nt: TGTGCCAGCAGCTTAGGAGGGACAGTCCAAGAGACCCAGTACTTC
cdr3_length: 14; d_call: TRBD2; j_call: TRBJ2-3; clone_size: few; v_call: TRBV30; cdr3_aa: CAWTGLAGTDTQYF; cdr3_nt: TGTGCCTGGACGGGACTAGCGGGCACAGATACGCAGTATTTT
cdr3_length: 12; d_call: NA; j_call: TRBJ2-1; clone_size: NA; v_call: TRBV18; cdr3_aa: CASSPSFNEQFF; cdr3_nt: TGTGCCAGCTCCCCGAGCTTCAATGAGCAGTTCTTC
cdr3_length: 15; d_call: TRBD1; j_call: TRBJ2-5; clone_size: NA; v_call: TRBV30; cdr3_aa: CAWEFERDRQETQYF; cdr3_nt: TGTGCCTGGGAATTCGAAAGGGACAGGCAAGAGACCCAGTACTTC
cdr3_length: 13; d_call: TRBD2; j_call: TRBJ2-7; clone_size: NA; v_call: TRBV10-3; cdr3_aa: CAICPAGEGEQYF; cdr3_nt: TGTGCCATCTGTCCAGCGGGAGAGGGGGAGCAGTACTTC
cdr3_length: 13; d_call: TRBD1; j_call: TRBJ1-1; clone_size: NA; v_call: TRBV18; cdr3_aa: CASSPQGAEEAFF; cdr3_nt: TGTGCCAGCTCACCCCAGGGGGCAGAAGAAGCTTTCTTT
cdr3_length: 13; d_call: TRBD2; j_call: TRBJ2-1; clone_size: NA; v_call: TRBV2; cdr3_aa: CASGSGRDGEQFF; cdr3_nt: TGTGCCAGCGGTAGCGGGAGGGATGGTGAGCAGTTCTTC
cdr3_length: 16; d_call: TRBD2; j_call: TRBJ2-7; clone_size: NA; v_call: TRBV13; cdr3_aa: CASSPRTSGSMNEQYF; cdr3_nt: TGTGCCAGCAGCCCCCGGACTAGCGGGAGTATGAACGAGCAGTACTTC
cdr3_length: 16; d_call: NA; j_call: TRBJ1-4; clone_size: NA; v_call: TRBV7-6; cdr3_aa: CASSQDSIATNEKLFF; cdr3_nt: TGTGCCAGCAGCCAGGACAGTATTGCAACTAATGAAAAACTGTTTTTT
cdr3_length: 16; d_call: TRBD1; j_call: TRBJ2-7; clone_size: NA; v_call: TRBV5-1; cdr3_aa: CASSAGTGGFSYEQYF; cdr3_nt: TGCGCCAGCAGCGCAGGGACAGGGGGCTTCTCCTACGAGCAGTACTTC
cdr3_length: 13; d_call: NA; j_call: TRBJ2-7; clone_size: NA; v_call: TRBV7-9; cdr3_aa: CASSGDSNYEQYF; cdr3_nt: TGTGCCAGCAGCGGGGACTCGAACTACGAGCAGTACTTC
cdr3_length: 14; d_call: TRBD2; j_call: TRBJ2-1; clone_size: NA; v_call: TRBV29-1; cdr3_aa: CSVALAGSYNEQFF; cdr3_nt: TGCAGCGTGGCACTAGCGGGATCCTACAATGAGCAGTTCTTC
cdr3_length: 14; d_call: TRBD2; j_call: TRBJ2-3; clone_size: NA; v_call: TRBV7-9; cdr3_aa: CASTTSGYTDTQYF; cdr3_nt: TGTGCCAGCACAACTAGCGGCTACACAGATACGCAGTATTTT
cdr3_length: 20; d_call: TRBD1; j_call: TRBJ1-5; clone_size: NA; v_call: TRBV7-8; cdr3_aa: CASSFEVKRGSTGERQPQHF; cdr3_nt: TGTGCCAGCAGCTTCGAGGTTAAGAGAGGTTCAACAGGGGAGCGTCAGCCCCAGCATTTT